The 9 T cell receptor beta chains in this list originate from one sample, sequenced in a study of T cell clonality in common variable immunodeficiency (dated by TCRdb to the mid-2010s). The library was generated by the immunoSEQ multiplex PCR assay. In TCRdb, the immuneACCESS table is reduced to in-frame sequences with V and J assigned. These tables do not hold every clone; where another copy was compared, an unresolved V gene accounts for under half, and the others remain unexplained. The table puts tens of thousands of clones in this sample, none counted just once. The ten largest clones add up to approximately 6.2% of the sample. Material for sequencing was peripheral blood mononuclear cells. Receptor source: a person between 18 and 75 years old in good health.

This clone was counted ten times or more. Read data end 3 residues before the CDR3 end; the end is taken from the germline J gene. J is TRBJ1-2 and V is TRBV15, with no clear D. The germline CDR1 and CDR2 sequences are LNHNV and YYDKDF (reference sequence). Deletions cut 0 bases from V and 0 bases from J, with 8 bases between. This CDR3 comprises 15 residues. The covered CDR3 bases are TGTGCCACCAGCAGAGATGGGCAGGCTAACTATGGC. Its protein is CATSRDGQANYG. The CDR3, in full, reads CATSRDGQANYGYTF.

As for this clone: The read halts 3 residues ahead of the CDR3 end, with the missing end drawn from the germline J gene. The chain joins TRBV19 to TRBJ2-2; TRBD1 aligns across 10 bases. This CDR3 contains 15 residues. Per the germline V gene, CDR1 is LNHDA and CDR2 is SQIVND (reference sequence). CDR3 DNA, as far as it was read: TGTGCCAGTAGTATCGGACAGGGGGAAGTGGAAAAG. This codes for CASSIGQGEVEK. The complete CDR3 protein is CASSIGQGEVEKLFF.

This clone was observed many times. The CDR3 end lies 3 residues beyond the end of the read and is filled in from the germline J gene. This rearrangement joins TRBV4-2 to TRBJ1-6; 9 bases map to TRBD1. The germline V gene has CDR1 LGHNA and CDR2 YNFKEQ. The trim removed 3 bases at V and 7 bases at J, leaving 4 bases unmatched. This CDR3 spans 15 amino acids. The DNA read from the CDR3 is TGTGCCAGCAGCCACGGCGGACAGGGGAATTCACCC. Residues: CASSHGGQGNSP. The full CDR3 protein is CASSHGGQGNSPLHF.

Many counts were recorded for this clone. The missing CDR3 end, 3 residues past where the read stops, is filled in from the germline J gene. The rearrangement links TRBV11-2 to TRBJ1-5; maybe TRBD1 (5 bases). The CDR3 sequence is 15 residues long. Germline V gene lookup returns CDR1 SGHAT and CDR2 FQNNGV. The germline V and J ends were trimmed by 5 bases and 0 bases, with 11 bases remaining between them. The part of the CDR3 DNA that was read is TGTGCCAGCAGCGCCGACAGCTCTAGCAATCAGCCC. Protein sequence: CASSADSSSNQP. The whole CDR3 region reads CASSADSSSNQPQHF.

A few counts support this clone. The DNA ends 3 residues before the CDR3 does, and the rest of the CDR3 is filled in from the germline J gene. V gene TRBV2 combines with J gene TRBJ2-2, with D maybe TRBD1 (5 bases). This CDR3 spans 12 amino acids. The germline CDR1 and CDR2 sequences are SNHLY and FYNNEI. CDR3 protein: CASSLSSRGLFF. The CDR3 DNA, read in part, is TGTGCCAGCAGTCTTTCCTCTAGGGGG.

This clone was counted ten times or more. The DNA ends 3 residues before the CDR3 does, and the rest of the CDR3 is filled in from the germline J gene. The genes are TRBV10-3 and TRBJ2-5; a possible D gene is TRBD2 (6 bases). The ends were cut back, 0 bases at V and 4 bases at J, with 6 bases in the middle. The CDR3 runs 13 residues. Germline CDR1 and CDR2: ENHRY and SYGVKD. CDR3 DNA (partial): TGTGCCATCAGTGAGTCGGGGGGAGAGACC. This translates into CAISESGGET. In full, the CDR3 reads CAISESGGETQYF.

This clone was seen ten or more times. The CDR3 is cut off 3 residues early in the read; its end comes from the germline J gene. The gene calls are TRBV28 and TRBJ2-2; 8 bases line up with TRBD1. CDR1 and CDR2 (germline): MDHEN, SYDVKM. V shed 7 bases and J 2 bases; nucleotides not matched to a gene: 3. The CDR3 has 14 amino acids. CDR3 sequence reads: CASMGTGNTGELFF. The CDR3 DNA, read in part, is TGTGCCAGCATGGGGACAGGCAACACCGGGGAG.

This clone was observed many times. The sequenced fragment ends 3 residues before the CDR3 boundary, so the rest is inferred from the germline J gene. V gene TRBV5-4 combines with J gene TRBJ2-3; 12 bases fit TRBD2. The ends lost 4 bases at V and 5 bases at J; junction bases unmatched: 8. Germline V gives CDR1 SGHNT, CDR2 YYREEE (reference sequence). This CDR3 is 16 amino acids long. The CDR3 loop reads CASSGSSGGAGDTQYF. The part of the CDR3 DNA that was read is TGTGCCAGCAGCGGATCTAGCGGGGGGGCGGGAGATACG.

With respect to this clone: The read is 3 residues too short to cover the CDR3 end, so that end is filled in from the germline J gene. V is TRBV4-2 and J is TRBJ2-7; 7 bases agree with TRBD1. The V and J ends lost 3 bases and 2 bases, in that order; junction bases with no gene match: 7. Germline CDR1 is LGHNA and CDR2 is YNFKEQ. The CDR3 has 15 amino acids. CDR3 bases read: TGTGCCAGCAGCCAGGACCAGACAGGGCCCTACGAG. Protein product: CASSQDQTGPYE. The whole CDR3 sequence is CASSQDQTGPYEQYF.